This T cell receptor beta chain was sequenced for a study of blood T cell repertoires in COVID-19. J lost 2 bases, V lost 2 bases, and 2 bases had no gene match. CDR3 length: 15 amino acids. Germline V gene lookup returns CDR1 SEHNR and CDR2 FQNEAQ (reference sequence). Per the authors' pipeline: Nucleated cell number was recorded as an estimate derived from reference gene primer amplification. Method: immunoSEQ multiplex PCR; TCRdb's copy keeps in-frame clones and lacks some. Clone size and the V and J calls come from that table; the DNA yielded D and trimming. The data contain 170,000 or so clones, almost 80% of them singletons.

This TCR came from a woman in her forties or fifties who had recovered from COVID-19. Input material: PBMCs or T cells enriched from blood (not recorded which). The chain recombines TRBV7-9 with TRBJ1-3, with TRBD1 identical over 8 bases. The chain's CDR3 is CASSLQGATGNTIYF. Here the CDR3 DNA reads TGTGCCAGCAGCTTACAGGGGGCCACTGGAAACACCATATATTTT.